The source of this T cell receptor (beta chain) is a study of blood T cell repertoires in COVID-19. Assay: immunoSEQ multiplex PCR; the TCRdb copy retains only in-frame clones and omits some. The repertoire holds 100,000 to 120,000 clones, with about 75% as singletons. Germline-derived CDR1 and CDR2 are LGHNA and YSLEER. This CDR3 spans 18 amino acids. The ends lost 4 bases at V and 7 bases at J; junction bases unmatched: 15. The sequence was collected from a woman older than 75 with active or convalescent COVID-19. The source material was peripheral blood. The chain joins TRBV4-3 to TRBJ2-5; 13 bases map to TRBD2. This CDR3 is CASSLRLAGGPAGRTQYF. In DNA, the CDR3 is TGCGCCAGCAGCCTAAGACTAGCGGGAGGACCCGCGGGGCGGACCCAGTACTTC.